The sequence of this TCR beta chain was determined in a study of cytomegalovirus exposure and HLA in healthy donors. Primers: 60 Vbeta forward and 13 Jbeta reverse. Clones were read by immunoSEQ multiplex PCR, and TCRdb kept only the in-frame ones, dropping some. The sample totals tens of thousands of clones. This sequence originates from a man aged 25-45 years in good health and CMV-seropositive. Source material: PBMCs.

For the CDR3, the DNA is TGTGCCAGCTACTTCAGACCCGAGGTGACTAACCGGGACATCGCCTACGAGCAGTACTTC. It is translated as CASYFRPEVTNRDIAYEQYF. The rearrangement joins TRBV2 to TRBJ2-7; a possible D gene is TRBD1 (6 bases). Trimming removed 8 bases from V and 2 bases from J, with 34 bases in between. Germline V CDR1 and CDR2: SNHLY, FYNNEI. This CDR3 has 20 amino acids.